This TCR beta chain was sequenced in a study of somatic mutations in cytotoxic T cells in rheumatoid arthritis. Here immunoSEQ multiplex PCR was the method, and the copy in TCRdb shows in-frame clones only, minus some. The sample shows approximately 25,000 clones, roughly 80% of them seen only once. Trimming took off 5 bases at V and 3 bases at J, with 14 bases between the two ends. The CDR3 consists of 14 residues. Germline assignment: CDR1 MNHEY and CDR2 SMNVEV (reference sequence). The sequenced sample consisted of CD8+ T cells sorted from blood. This chain uses TRBV27 with TRBJ2-7; D is perhaps TRBD2 (6 bases). The sequence was collected from a woman aged 18-35 years in good health. Here the CDR3 reads CASSRSREIYEQYF. The DNA for the CDR3 is TGTGCCAGCAGTCGTAGTCGGGAGATCTACGAGCAGTACTTC.